The 32 T cell receptor beta chains in this list originate from one sample, sequenced in a study of chemoradiotherapy in HPV16-positive cancers. Libraries were prepared by immunoSEQ multiplex PCR; TCRdb keeps only in-frame clonotypes and omits some of them. The sample records approximately 2,500 clones, over 75% being singletons. Sequencing was performed on tumor tissue, taken from a patient who underwent chemoradiotherapy. Receptor source: a human donor with HPV-associated anogenital cancer.

V gene TRBV6-5 combines with J gene TRBJ1-1, with 9 bases that match TRBD1. Trimming removed 0 bases from V and 8 bases from J; junction bases left unmatched: 1. This CDR3 region has 13 residues. Germline assignment: CDR1 MNHEY and CDR2 SVGAGI. CDR3 residues: CASSYSTGGEAFF. CDR3 DNA sequence: TGTGCCAGCAGTTACTCGACAGGGGGGGAAGCTTTCTTT.

This rearrangement joins TRBV7-2 to TRBJ1-5, with no clear D. Germline lookup yields CDR1 SGHTA and CDR2 FQGNSA. This CDR3 has 15 residues. V shed 0 bases and J shed 7 bases, with 13 bases lying between them. The CDR3 loop is CASSLARGSGQPQHF. The CDR3 DNA sequence: TGTGCCAGCAGCTTAGCGCGGGGTAGTGGCCAGCCCCAGCATTTT.

V gene TRBV5-6 combines with J gene TRBJ1-2, with D perhaps TRBD1 (6 bases). The germline V and J ends were trimmed by 7 bases and 5 bases, with 18 bases remaining between them. The germline gives CDR1 SGHDT, CDR2 YYEEEE. CDR3 length equals 14 residues. CDR3 sequence (DNA): TGTGCCAGCGGAGAAACAGGGCGAGGGTATGGCTACACCTTC. Translating it yields CASGETGRGYGYTF.

The rearrangement uses TRBV6-1 and TRBJ1-6; tentatively, D is TRBD1 (5 bases). The CDR3 consists of 18 residues. CDR1 is MNHNS, CDR2 SASEGT, per germline. Between the trimmed V and J ends, which lost 1 base and 7 bases, there was a span of 20 bases. The CDR3 loop is CASSEGRLRGSLNSPLHF. For the CDR3, the DNA is TGTGCCAGCAGTGAAGGGCGGCTTAGGGGCAGTCTCAATTCACCCCTCCACTTT.

J is TRBJ2-5 and V is TRBV19; D might be TRBD1 or TRBD2, each matching 5 bases. The CDR3 totals 12 residues. V lost 5 bases, J lost 7 bases, and 11 bases lay in between. Germline assignment: CDR1 LNHDA and CDR2 SQIVND (reference sequence). This CDR3 is CASSGTEGTQYF. The CDR3 nucleotides read TGTGCCAGTAGTGGGACCGAGGGGACCCAGTACTTC.

The rearrangement uses TRBV10-2 and TRBJ1-4; possibly TRBD1 for D (5 bases). This CDR3 has 15 residues. Germline V gene lookup returns CDR1 WSHSY and CDR2 SAAADI. Trimming pared 0 bases from V and 6 bases from J, leaving 11 bases between. The CDR3 nucleotides read TGCGCCAGCAGTGAGTCGGGGAGGGGATATGAAAAACTGTTTTTT. This encodes CASSESGRGYEKLFF.

The gene calls are TRBV19 and TRBJ2-3, with 9 bases matching TRBD2. Germline V CDR1 and CDR2: LNHDA, SQIVND (reference sequence). The junction had 10 bases not matched to a gene; V was cut back by 4 bases and J by 5 bases. This CDR3 has 16 residues. CDR3 bases: TGTGCCAGTAGTACGGGACTAGCATTGGTAGTAGATACGCAGTATTTT. This gives the protein CASSTGLALVVDTQYF.

The chain joins TRBV6-1 to TRBJ2-1; D possibly corresponds to TRBD2 (5 bases). Between the trimmed V and J ends, which lost 4 bases and 4 bases, there was a span of 17 bases. This CDR3 region has 16 residues. From germline, CDR1 is MNHNS and CDR2 SASEGT. DNA of the CDR3: TGTGCCAGCAGTGTCTCGAGCGGTACGGCGTACAATGAGCAGTTCTTC. Amino acids: CASSVSSGTAYNEQFF.

The CDR3 reads CASSPIGGRQGGTEAFF. CDR3 coding DNA: TGTGCCAGCAGCCCGATTGGAGGGAGGCAGGGCGGCACTGAAGCTTTCTTT. The chain joins TRBV7-8 to TRBJ1-1; D is perhaps TRBD1 (5 bases). V gave up 5 bases and J gave up 4 bases, with 23 bases separating them. CDR3 size: 17 residues. Germline CDR1 is SGHVS and CDR2 is FQNEAQ.

V is TRBV19 and J is TRBJ1-2; D gene unclear. The V and J ends lost 2 bases and 0 bases respectively, with 7 bases between them. The CDR3 spans 14 residues. Germline V gene data show CDR1 as LNHDA and CDR2 as SQIVND (reference sequence). The CDR3 spells CASSIHTSNYGYTF. CDR3 nucleotide sequence: TGTGCCAGTAGTATACACACGTCTAACTATGGCTACACCTTC.

CDR3 sequence reads: CSVKPSGYNEQFF. In DNA form, the CDR3 reads TGCAGCGTTAAACCTAGCGGTTACAATGAGCAGTTCTTC. The chain couples TRBV29-1 to TRBJ2-1; TRBD2 matches 7 bases. The CDR3 runs to 13 residues. J lost 4 bases, V lost 5 bases, and 5 bases had no gene match. The germline V gene has CDR1 SQVTM and CDR2 ANQGSEA.

CDR3 residues: CSVGVGGTGGIYF. CDR3 coding DNA: TGCAGCGTTGGGGTTGGAGGGACAGGCGGCATATATTTT. The chain employs TRBV29-1 and TRBJ1-3; 8 positions match TRBD1. Germline CDR1 SQVTM, CDR2 ANQGSEA. Trimming cost V 4 bases and J 12 bases; bases outside gene matches: 11. The CDR3 consists of 13 residues.

This clone was counted a few times. The rearrangement joins TRBV5-4 to TRBJ2-1; the D gene is possibly TRBD1 (5 bases). Between the trimmed V and J ends, which lost 2 bases and 2 bases, there was a span of 8 bases. CDR3 size: 14 residues. Germline assignment: CDR1 SGHNT and CDR2 YYREEE (reference sequence). This chain's CDR3 is CASSLQATYNEQFF. The CDR3 DNA reads as TGTGCCAGCAGCTTACAGGCTACCTACAATGAGCAGTTCTTC.

The gene calls are TRBV7-6 and TRBJ2-5; D remains ambiguous. The CDR3 contains 14 residues. Trimming pared 4 bases from V and 7 bases from J, leaving 16 bases between. Per germline, CDR1 SGHVS and CDR2 FNYEAQ. The CDR3 bases are TGTGCCAGCAGCTCAGATCCGACCCGCGGGACCCAGTACTTC. Its protein is CASSSDPTRGTQYF.

V and J are TRBV6-1 and TRBJ2-7, with D perhaps TRBD1 or TRBD2 (6 bases each). Germline V gene data show CDR1 as MNHNS and CDR2 as SASEGT. The CDR3 loop spans 14 amino acids. With 6 bases removed from V and 12 bases from J, the gap between germline ends came to 24 bases. CDR3: CASSPTRAQGGRYV. In DNA, the CDR3 is TGTGCCAGCAGCCCAACCCGGGCTCAAGGGGGGCGGTACGTC.

This chain uses TRBV7-9 with TRBJ1-3; D unclear. V lost 8 bases and J 0 bases, leaving 14 bases between the germline ends. The CDR3 has 15 amino acids. Germline V gives CDR1 SEHNR, CDR2 FQNEAQ (reference sequence). CDR3 residues: CASGPEGYSGNTIYF. Written as DNA, the CDR3 is TGTGCCAGCGGCCCCGAGGGTTACTCTGGAAACACCATATATTTT.

The rearrangement uses TRBV5-1 and TRBJ2-6; D uncertain. Trimming removed 0 bases from V and 0 bases from J, with 4 bases in between. The V gene's germline CDR1 is SGHRS and CDR2 YFSETQ. This CDR3 region has 15 residues. CDR3 amino acids: CASSLVNSGANVLTF. DNA for the CDR3: TGCGCCAGCAGCTTGGTGAACTCTGGGGCCAACGTCCTGACTTTC.

The rearrangement links TRBV13 to TRBJ1-3, with 7 positions matching TRBD1. The CDR3 covers 15 residues. Germline V gene sequence: CDR1 PRHDT, CDR2 FYEKMQ (reference sequence). The V gene end was trimmed by 1 base and the J gene end by 1 base; junction bases not matched to a gene: 1. In nucleotides, the CDR3 is TGTGCCAGCAGCTTAGCAGGGGGTTCTGGAAACACCATATATTTT. Translation gives CASSLAGGSGNTIYF.

This chain links TRBV4-1 with TRBJ2-7, with 9 bases that match TRBD2. This CDR3 contains 15 residues. Germline assignment: CDR1 MGHRA and CDR2 YSYEKL. The V and J ends lost 0 bases and 2 bases, in that order; junction bases with no gene match: 2. The CDR3 DNA sequence: TGCGCCAGCAGCCAAGAATTAGCGGGAGCCTACGAGCAGTACTTC. As protein: CASSQELAGAYEQYF.

In its sample, this clone was seen once. The rearrangement joins TRBV7-2 to TRBJ2-4; the match to TRBD2 covers 12 bases. Germline V CDR1 and CDR2: SGHTA, FQGNSA. CDR3 length: 16 residues. Trimming took 2 bases from V and 5 from J; bases not matched to a gene: 4. CDR3 amino acids: CASSLLAGGRQNIQYF. The CDR3 DNA follows: TGTGCCAGCAGCTTACTAGCGGGGGGGCGGCAAAACATTCAGTACTTC.

The J gene is TRBJ1-1, the V gene TRBV20-1, with D maybe TRBD1 (5 bases). Trimming took off 5 bases at V and 10 bases at J, with 14 bases between the two ends. Germline V lookup: CDR1 DFQATT, CDR2 SNEGSKA (reference sequence). CDR3 length equals 11 residues. The CDR3 loop reads CSAHNTGLAFF. The CDR3, as DNA: TGCAGTGCTCATAATACGGGACTAGCTTTCTTT.

This chain joins TRBV7-2 and TRBJ2-3, with TRBD1 matching 7 bases. This CDR3 region has 14 residues. Germline V lookup: CDR1 SGHTA, CDR2 FQGNSA. The ends lost 5 bases at V and 4 bases at J; junction bases unmatched: 6. The CDR3: CASSQGGRADTQYF. The CDR3 DNA is TGTGCCAGCAGCCAAGGGGGCAGGGCAGATACGCAGTATTTT.

There are a few counts of this clone. The chain links TRBV4-2 to TRBJ1-1; no firm D call. Trimming removed 2 bases at V and 7 bases at J, with 11 bases between. Germline-derived CDR1 and CDR2 are LGHNA and YNFKEQ. The CDR3 extends over 13 amino acids. CDR3 in amino acids: CASSQLFRGEAFF. The CDR3 DNA sequence: TGTGCCAGCAGCCAATTATTCCGCGGTGAAGCTTTCTTT.

J is TRBJ1-4 and V is TRBV2, with D hard to call. V gave up 7 bases and J gave up 1 base, with 10 bases separating them. The V gene's germline CDR1 is SNHLY and CDR2 FYNNEI. The CDR3 is 14 amino acids. CDR3 bases: TGTGCCAGCAATTTGAAGGGAACTAATGAAAAACTGTTTTTT. Amino acids: CASNLKGTNEKLFF. Drawing the rest from reference TRBV2 and TRBJ1-4, the complete variable domain is EPEVTQTPSHQVTQMGQEVILRCVPISNHLYFYWYRQILGQKVEFLVSFYNNEISEKSEIFDDQFSVERPDGSNFTLKIRSTKLEDSAMYFCASNLKGTNEKLFFGSGTQLSVL.

The rearrangement uses TRBV4-1 and TRBJ2-3; D possibly corresponds to TRBD1 (6 bases). Germline loops: CDR1 MGHRA, CDR2 YSYEKL. Trimming removed 0 bases at V and 3 bases at J, with 13 bases between. The CDR3 runs 16 residues. CDR3 amino acids: CASSQESQGLTDTQYF. CDR3 coding DNA: TGCGCCAGCAGCCAAGAATCCCAGGGGCTTACAGATACGCAGTATTTT.

The V and J genes are TRBV5-1 and TRBJ2-3; 8 bases agree with TRBD2. CDR3 length: 16 residues. Germline V gene sequence: CDR1 SGHRS, CDR2 YFSETQ. The trim removed 4 bases at V and 3 bases at J, leaving 10 bases unmatched. The CDR3 region is CASSGRSGSSTDTQYF. The CDR3 coding sequence is TGCGCCAGCAGCGGAAGGAGCGGGAGTAGTACAGATACGCAGTATTTT. Filled out from reference TRBV5-1 and TRBJ2-3, the complete variable domain reads KAGVTQTPRYLIKTRGQQVTLSCSPISGHRSVSWYQQTPGQGLQFLFEYFSETQRNKGNFPGRFSGRQFSNSRSEMNVSTLELGDSALYLCASSGRSGSSTDTQYFGPGTRLTVL.

CDR3 amino acids: CASSQGQGVTDTQYF. The CDR3 DNA reads TGCGCCAGCAGCCAAGGACAGGGGGTTACAGATACGCAGTATTTT. The V call is TRBV4-1, the J call TRBJ2-3; 9 bases agree with TRBD1. The germline CDR1 and CDR2 sequences are MGHRA and YSYEKL. There are 15 residues in the CDR3. Losses at the gene ends were 1 base for V and 3 bases for J; bases not matched to a gene: 2.

This rearrangement joins TRBV5-6 to TRBJ1-1; D is uncertain. Germline CDR1 and CDR2: SGHDT and YYEEEE. V gave up 0 bases and J gave up 6 bases, with 6 bases separating them. This CDR3 is built from 12 residues. CDR3 amino acids: CASSLAVSEAFF. CDR3 DNA: TGTGCCAGCAGCTTGGCGGTTTCTGAAGCTTTCTTT.

The CDR3 loop reads CASSLLDRVVPEAFF. CDR3 nucleotide sequence: TGTGCCAGCAGCTTGTTGGACAGGGTGGTTCCTGAAGCTTTCTTT. The rearrangement joins TRBV5-5 to TRBJ1-1; 8 nucleotides agree with TRBD1. The junction had 8 bases not matched to a gene; V was cut back by 1 base and J by 6 bases. Per the germline V gene, CDR1 is SGHKS and CDR2 is YYEKEE (reference sequence). CDR3 length: 15 amino acids.

The CDR3 DNA reads as TGCAGCGTTGCAGTGGGTTGGATCTACACCTTC. Protein product: CSVAVGWIYTF. The chain has TRBV29-1 and TRBJ1-2; D is unresolved. The V and J ends lost 4 bases and 10 bases respectively, with 13 bases between them. The CDR3 is 11 residues long. Looked up from germline, CDR1 is SQVTM and CDR2 is ANQGSEA.

The V gene is TRBV20-1, the J gene TRBJ1-2; possibly TRBD1 for D (6 bases). CDR1 is DFQATT, CDR2 SNEGSKA, per germline (reference sequence). The CDR3 spans 11 residues. Trimming shortened V by 6 bases and J by 10 bases, and 15 bases separated the two germline ends. CDR3 nucleotide sequence: TGCAGTGCGTCGGACAGCCCTCACTACACCTTC. It specifies CSASDSPHYTF.

The chain joins TRBV7-2 to TRBJ2-1; TRBD2 matches 8 bases. The CDR3 sequence is 15 residues long. The trim removed 5 bases at V and 6 bases at J, leaving 9 bases unmatched. Germline loops: CDR1 SGHTA, CDR2 FQGNSA. The DNA for the CDR3 is TGTGCCAGCAGCCCGGGGGGGCGGGGGTCCAATGAGCAGTTCTTC. Its protein is CASSPGGRGSNEQFF.